This T cell receptor (beta chain) was documented in a study of blood T cell repertoires in COVID-19. Looking at the study overall: Sites in the United States, Italy and Spain provided acute and convalescent COVID-19 samples. The cDNA or gDNA used as material had been derived from T cells, B-cell-depleted T cells, or PBMCs.

Authors' analysis steps: How many nucleated cells were present was estimated from reference gene primer amplification. Method: immunoSEQ multiplex PCR; TCRdb's copy keeps in-frame clones and lacks some. The V and J calls and the clone size are those of that table, but D and trimming were determined from the DNA. The sample records under 75,000 clones, 80% to 85% being singletons. The V and J ends lost 1 base and 4 bases respectively, with 9 bases between them. The germline V gene encodes CDR1 SGHRS and CDR2 YFSETQ. The CDR3 is 14 residues long. This chain uses TRBV5-1 with TRBJ2-1; D not certain. This receptor was obtained from a woman of 80 years or more with active or convalescent COVID-19. The sequencing input was peripheral blood. This chain's CDR3 is CASSLPPEYNEQFF. In nucleotides, the CDR3 is TGCGCCAGCAGCTTGCCGCCCGAGTACAATGAGCAGTTCTTC. The full variable domain, with the rest looked up from reference TRBV5-1 and TRBJ2-1, is KAGVTQTPRYLIKTRGQQVTLSCSPISGHRSVSWYQQTPGQGLQFLFEYFSETQRNKGNFPGRFSGRQFSNSRSEMNVSTLELGDSALYLCASSLPPEYNEQFFGPGTRLTVL.